The rows below give T cell receptor beta chains drawn from one sample of a study of breast tumors, draining lymph nodes, adjacent tissues. One entry per CDR3 protein, called by TCRdb with MiXCR from the multiplex PCR reads. The sample has 14,000 or so distinct CDR3 sequences; 50% to 70% are singletons. The sample taken for sequencing was tumor-adjacent breast tissue. The receptors come from a female donor with breast cancer. Some clones in this sample may be carry-over from other donors' samples. CDR3s include the opening cysteine and the closing phenylalanine or tryptophan. D genes are given only for firm matches. The size of a clone is reported for some rows only, either as once, few or many, or as a class for expanded clones.

.	TRBV7-7	TRBJ2-4	.	TGTGCTAGCCAAAACATTCAGTACTTC	CASQNIQYF
.	TRBV20-1	TRBJ1-2	few	TGCAGTGCTCACCACGTTCAGCGGGATGGCTACACCTTC	CSAHHVQRDGYTF
TRBD1	TRBV29-1	TRBJ1-2	.	TGCAGCGGGACAGGGGTATATGGCTACACCTTC	CSGTGVYGYTF
.	TRBV9	TRBJ2-5	medium-sized	TGTGCCAGCAGCGTAAACTTAGCGGACCAGGGAGAGACCCAGTACTTC	CASSVNLADQGETQYF
TRBD1	TRBV20-1	TRBJ1-6	medium-sized	TGCAGTGCAACGACGACAGGGTGGGGATCACCCCTCCACTTT	CSATTTGWGSPLHF
.	TRBV19	TRBJ1-5	once	TGTGCCAGTAGTATATATAGGCAGCCCCAGCATTTT	CASSIYRQPQHF
.	TRBV25-1	TRBJ1-6	.	TGTGCCACCTCACCGGGACCTAATTCACCCCTCCACTTT	CATSPGPNSPLHF
TRBD2	TRBV2	TRBJ2-5	.	TGTGCCAGCAGTGAGGGGGGACTAGCGGTAGAGACCCAGTACTTC	CASSEGGLAVETQYF
.	TRBV20-1	TRBJ2-7	large	TGCAGTGCTGATGACGGGAGCTCCTACGAGCAGTACTTC	CSADDGSSYEQYF
TRBD1	TRBV20-1	TRBJ2-3	few	TGCAGTGCTAAGGGGATGACAGGGGGGACAGATACGCAGTATTTT	CSAKGMTGGTDTQYF
.	TRBV6-2/TRBV6-3	TRBJ1-3	.	TGTGCCAGCAGTTACGGAGGGGCTGGAAACACCATATATTTT	CASSYGGAGNTIYF
.	TRBV5-1	TRBJ2-3	.	TGCGCCAGCAGCTCAGGGTTTGGCACAGATACGCAGTATTTT	CASSSGFGTDTQYF
TRBD2	TRBV7-6	TRBJ2-3	once	TGTGCCAGCAGCTTAGATGCGGGAGGGCCAGATACGCAGTATTTT	CASSLDAGGPDTQYF
TRBD2	TRBV14	TRBJ2-7	medium-sized	TGTGCCAGCAGCTACTCCGGGGGGACTGAGCAGTACTTC	CASSYSGGTEQYF
.	TRBV7-9	TRBJ2-7	.	TGTGCCAGCAGCCCTTGGTTGCTGGTGAGCTCCTACGAGCAGTACTTC	CASSPWLLVSSYEQYF
.	TRBV7-9	TRBJ1-4	.	TGTGCCAGCAGCTATAGCCAGGGGCTCAATGAAAAACTGTTTTTT	CASSYSQGLNEKLFF
.	TRBV20-1	TRBJ1-2	.	TGCAGTGCCCCGGGACTAGCGGACCCCGTAAACTATGGCTACACCTTC	CSAPGLADPVNYGYTF
.	TRBV10-2	TRBJ1-6	.	TGCGCCAGCAGCCGGCCCCAGGGGAACAATTCACCCCTCCACTTT	CASSRPQGNNSPLHF
.	TRBV4-2	TRBJ2-7	medium-sized	TGTGCCAGCAGCCAAGACAAACCGAGGTCCTACGAGCAGTACTTC	CASSQDKPRSYEQYF
TRBD1	TRBV29-1	TRBJ1-3	.	TGCAGCGTTGATGCAGGGGGAGGCGGAAAACACATAAATTTT	CSVDAGGGGKHINF
.	TRBV5-6	TRBJ2-5	many	TGTGCCAGCAGCTTTGTGGCAGGGGAAGAGACCCAGTACTTC	CASSFVAGEETQYF
.	TRBV5-1	TRBJ1-2	few	TGCGCCAGCAGGGAACAGGACTTAAGTGGCTACACCTTC	CASREQDLSGYTF
.	TRBV7-2	TRBJ2-3	.	TGTGCCTGCAGCTTAGACAGGCCTGTCAGACAGATACGCCGTATTTTT	CACSLDRPVRQIRRIF
.	TRBV20-1	TRBJ2-7	.	TGCAGTGCTGCCCCGGACAGCTACGAGCAGTACTTC	CSAAPDSYEQYF
.	TRBV6-2/TRBV6-3	TRBJ2-3	many	TGTGCCGCCAGAGCCCAGGGATGGTCAGATACGCAGTATTTT	CAARAQGWSDTQYF
TRBD2	TRBV10-3	TRBJ2-7	.	TGTGCCATCAGTGGGTTACTAGCGGACGCCTGGGAGCAGTACTTC	CAISGLLADAWEQYF
.	TRBV5-1	TRBJ2-1	medium-sized	TGCGCCAGCAGCGCCTACTTCAATGAGCAGTTCTTC	CASSAYFNEQFF
.	TRBV7-8	TRBJ1-4	.	TGTGCCAGCAGCCAGACAGCAACTAATGAAAAACTGTTTTTT	CASSQTATNEKLFF
.	TRBV20-1	TRBJ2-5	many	TGCAGTGCCTTACCGGGAGCTAGCCAAGAGACCCAGTACTTC	CSALPGASQETQYF
.	TRBV3-2	TRBJ2-2	.	TGTGCCAGCAACGGCGGGGAGCTGTTTTTT	CASNGGELFF
.	TRBV2	TRBJ2-7	large	TGTGCCAGCTTTTACGGGACGGGCGACCAGGGGCAGTACTTC	CASFYGTGDQGQYF
TRBD2	TRBV6-1	TRBJ2-7	many	TGTGCCAGCAGTGTTTCAGCGGGAGGGCTCCACGAGCAGTACTTC	CASSVSAGGLHEQYF
.	TRBV11-2	TRBJ1-1	.	TGTGCCAGCAGCTTATTAACAGGGTCGAACACTGAAGCTTTCTTT	CASSLLTGSNTEAFF
.	TRBV11-2	TRBJ1-1	.	TGTGCCAGCAGCTTATTAACAGGGTCGAACACTGAAGCTCTCTTT	CASSLLTGSNTEALF
TRBD1	TRBV10-3	TRBJ1-4	.	TGTGCCATCAGCCTAGAGAGGGGGCGTAATGAAAAACTGTTTTTT	CAISLERGRNEKLFF
.	TRBV20-1	TRBJ2-7	.	TGCAGTGCTAGAGATATTTCTCGGGGTTACGTCGTCGAGCAGTACTTC	CSARDISRGYVVEQYF
.	TRBV29-1	TRBJ2-2	.	TGCAGCGTTGACCTACAGGGTAACACCGGGGAGCTGTTTTTT	CSVDLQGNTGELFF
.	TRBV12-3/TRBV12-4	TRBJ1-5	.	TGTGCCAGCAGTGATGCTAGCAATCAGCCCCAGCATTTT	CASSDASNQPQHF
.	TRBV5-1	TRBJ1-2	many	TGCGCCAGCAGCTTGGGGGGGGGGCCACAGAGCTTAGGAAACTATGGCTACACCTTC	CASSLGGGPQSLGNYGYTF
TRBD1	TRBV28	TRBJ1-5	.	TGTGCCAGCAGTCTCCGACAGGGTCAGCCCCAGCATTTT	CASSLRQGQPQHF
.	TRBV10-3	TRBJ1-3	few	TGTGCCATCAGTGAAGCAGGGTCTGGAAACACCATATATTTT	CAISEAGSGNTIYF
.	TRBV11-2	TRBJ1-4	medium-sized	TGTGCCAGCAGCTTTGGAGGGGGGATTAATGAAAAACTGTTTTTT	CASSFGGGINEKLFF
.	TRBV20-1	TRBJ1-2	many	TGCAGTGCCACTCGGGGGCAAGGGTATGGCTACACCTTC	CSATRGQGYGYTF
TRBD2	TRBV7-8	TRBJ2-5	many	TGTGCCAGCAGCCGCCAGGGACTAGCGGAAGAGACCCAGTACTTC	CASSRQGLAEETQYF
.	TRBV27	TRBJ2-5	.	TGTGCCAGCAGTTTATCGGGGCAGGGGAAGACCCAGTACTTC	CASSLSGQGKTQYF
.	TRBV6-1	TRBJ1-5	.	TGTGCCAGCAGTGAAGTTGCCAGGGCCAATCAGCCCCAGCATTTT	CASSEVARANQPQHF
TRBD2	TRBV29-1	TRBJ2-2	.	TGCAGCGCCGCAGCGGGAGGGCCCTACGGGGAGCTGTTTTTT	CSAAAGGPYGELFF
.	TRBV12-3/TRBV12-4	TRBJ2-1	.	TGTGCCAGCACAAAGGACCTGAGCTCCTACAATGAGCAGTTCTTC	CASTKDLSSYNEQFF
.	TRBV7-3	TRBJ1-5	few	TGTGCCAGCAGCCCCCCCCGGCCGGGATCTCATCAGCCCCAGCACTTT	CASSPPRPGSHQPQHF
TRBD2	TRBV27	TRBJ2-7	many	TGTGCCAGCAGTCCAGGGACTAGCGGGAGTAGTCCCTACGAGCAGTACTTC	CASSPGTSGSSPYEQYF
TRBD2	TRBV6-6	TRBJ2-3	.	TGTGCCAGCAGACTTACTAGCGACCCAGATACGCAGTATTTT	CASRLTSDPDTQYF